This TCR beta chain was obtained from a study of identical twins. Overall study results and limits: Insertion counts were lower in abundant cord blood beta clonotypes, a trend that memory repertoires did not show.

A word on this clonotype: The antigen is undetermined.

TCRdb recomputed calls from the 5' RACE reads with MiXCR, one row per CDR3 protein. The sample contains 450,000 to 650,000 distinct CDR3 sequences, 13% to 15% of which appear only once. This CDR3 comprises 18 residues. Germline loops: CDR1 SGHAT, CDR2 FQDESV (reference sequence). V lost 1 base and J lost 3; bases outside the gene matches: 10. The same specimen was also included in a second study, on yellow fever vaccine responses in identical twins.

The sample consisted of CD4+ T cells sorted from blood. V is TRBV11-1 and J is TRBJ2-7; 12 positions match TRBD1. This TCR was sampled from a woman aged 18-35 years in good health. CDR3: CASSLVGTGGRADYEQYF. Written as DNA, the CDR3 is TGTGCCAGCAGCTTAGTGGGGACAGGGGGCCGGGCCGACTACGAGCAGTACTTC.